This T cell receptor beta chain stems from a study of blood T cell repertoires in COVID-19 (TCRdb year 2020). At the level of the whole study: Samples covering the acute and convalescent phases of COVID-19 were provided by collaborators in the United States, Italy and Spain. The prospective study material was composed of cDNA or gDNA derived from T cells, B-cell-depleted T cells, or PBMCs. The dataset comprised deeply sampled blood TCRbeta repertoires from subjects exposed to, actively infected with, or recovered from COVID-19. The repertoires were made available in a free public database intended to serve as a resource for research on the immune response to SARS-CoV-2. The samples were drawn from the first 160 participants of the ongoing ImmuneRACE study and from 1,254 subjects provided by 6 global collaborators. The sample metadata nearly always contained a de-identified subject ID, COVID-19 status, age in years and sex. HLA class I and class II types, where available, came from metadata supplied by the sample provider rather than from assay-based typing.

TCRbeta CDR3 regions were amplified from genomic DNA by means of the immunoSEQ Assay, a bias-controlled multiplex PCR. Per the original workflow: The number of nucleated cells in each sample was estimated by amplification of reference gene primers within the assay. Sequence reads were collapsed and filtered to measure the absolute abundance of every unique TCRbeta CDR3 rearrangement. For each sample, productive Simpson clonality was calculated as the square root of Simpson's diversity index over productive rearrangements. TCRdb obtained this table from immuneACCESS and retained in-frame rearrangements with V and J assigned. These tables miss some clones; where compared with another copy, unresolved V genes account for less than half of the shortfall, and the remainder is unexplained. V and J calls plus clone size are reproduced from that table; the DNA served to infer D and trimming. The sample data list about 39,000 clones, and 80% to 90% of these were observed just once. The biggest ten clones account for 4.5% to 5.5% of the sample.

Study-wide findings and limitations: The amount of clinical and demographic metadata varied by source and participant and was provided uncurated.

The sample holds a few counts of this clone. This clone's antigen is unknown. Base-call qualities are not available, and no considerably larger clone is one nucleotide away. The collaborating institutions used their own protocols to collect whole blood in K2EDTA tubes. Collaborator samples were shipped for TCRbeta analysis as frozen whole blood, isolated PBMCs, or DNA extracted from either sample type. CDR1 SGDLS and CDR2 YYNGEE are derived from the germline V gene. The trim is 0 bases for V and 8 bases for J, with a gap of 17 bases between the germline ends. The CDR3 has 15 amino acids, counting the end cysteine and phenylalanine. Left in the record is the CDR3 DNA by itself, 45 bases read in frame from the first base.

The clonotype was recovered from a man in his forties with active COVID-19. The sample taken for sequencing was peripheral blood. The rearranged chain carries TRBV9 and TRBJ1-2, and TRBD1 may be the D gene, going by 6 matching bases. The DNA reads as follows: TGTGCCAGCAGCGTAGAACAGGGCGGGGGTGAGGGCTACACCTTC. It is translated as CASSVEQGGGEGYTF. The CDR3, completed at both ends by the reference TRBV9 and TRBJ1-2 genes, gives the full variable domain DSGVTQTPKHLITATGQRVTLRCSPRSGDLSVYWYQQSLDQGLQFLIQYYNGEERAKGNILERFSAQQFPDLHSELNLSSLELGDSALYFCASSVEQGGGEGYTFGSGTRLTVV.